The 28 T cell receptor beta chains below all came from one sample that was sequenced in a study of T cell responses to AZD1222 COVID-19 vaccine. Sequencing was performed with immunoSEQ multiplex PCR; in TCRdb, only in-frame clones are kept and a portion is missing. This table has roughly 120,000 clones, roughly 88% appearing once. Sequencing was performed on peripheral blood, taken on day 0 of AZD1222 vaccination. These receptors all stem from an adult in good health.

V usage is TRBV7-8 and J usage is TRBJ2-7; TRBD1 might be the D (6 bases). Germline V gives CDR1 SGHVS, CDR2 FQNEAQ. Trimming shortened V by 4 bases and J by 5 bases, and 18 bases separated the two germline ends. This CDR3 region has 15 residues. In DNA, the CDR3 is TGTGCCAGCAGCTATCTGGACAGTGGGGGAGACGAGCAGTACTTC. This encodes CASSYLDSGGDEQYF.

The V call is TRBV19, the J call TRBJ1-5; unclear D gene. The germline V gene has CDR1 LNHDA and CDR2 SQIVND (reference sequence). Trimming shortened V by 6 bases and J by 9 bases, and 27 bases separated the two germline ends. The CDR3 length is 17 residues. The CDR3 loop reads CASRGYLTSTVTGPQHF. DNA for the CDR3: TGTGCCAGTAGGGGCTACCTTACCTCTACGGTGACGGGGCCCCAGCATTTT.

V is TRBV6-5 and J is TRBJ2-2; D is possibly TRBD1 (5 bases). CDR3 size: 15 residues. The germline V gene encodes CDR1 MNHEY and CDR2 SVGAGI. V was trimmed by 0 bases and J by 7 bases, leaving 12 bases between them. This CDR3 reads CASSYSWTLIGELFF. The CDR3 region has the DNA TGTGCCAGCAGTTACTCGTGGACACTTATCGGGGAGCTGTTTTTT.

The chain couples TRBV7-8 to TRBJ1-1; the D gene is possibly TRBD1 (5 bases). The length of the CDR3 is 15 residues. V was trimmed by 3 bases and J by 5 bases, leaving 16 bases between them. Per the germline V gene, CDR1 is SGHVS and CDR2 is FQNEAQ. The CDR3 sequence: CASSFSDGTGTEAFF. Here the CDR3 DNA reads TGTGCCAGCAGCTTCTCGGACGGGACTGGGACTGAAGCTTTCTTT.

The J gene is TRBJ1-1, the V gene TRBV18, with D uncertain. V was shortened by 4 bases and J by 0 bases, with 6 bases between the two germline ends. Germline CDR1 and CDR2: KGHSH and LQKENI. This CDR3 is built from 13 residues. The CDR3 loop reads CASSLTVNTEAFF. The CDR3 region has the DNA TGTGCCAGCTCACTGACGGTGAACACTGAAGCTTTCTTT.

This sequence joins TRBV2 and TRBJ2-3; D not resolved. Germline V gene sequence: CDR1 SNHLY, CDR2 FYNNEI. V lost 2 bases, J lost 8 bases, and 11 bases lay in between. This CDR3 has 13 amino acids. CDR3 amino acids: CASSESVRATQYF. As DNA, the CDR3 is TGTGCCAGCAGTGAAAGCGTTAGGGCTACGCAGTATTTT.

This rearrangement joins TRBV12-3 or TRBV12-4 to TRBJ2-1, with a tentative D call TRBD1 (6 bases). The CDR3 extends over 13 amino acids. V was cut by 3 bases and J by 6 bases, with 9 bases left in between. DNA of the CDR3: TGTGCCAGCAGTTTGGACAGACTCAATGAGCAGTTCTTC. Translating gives CASSLDRLNEQFF.

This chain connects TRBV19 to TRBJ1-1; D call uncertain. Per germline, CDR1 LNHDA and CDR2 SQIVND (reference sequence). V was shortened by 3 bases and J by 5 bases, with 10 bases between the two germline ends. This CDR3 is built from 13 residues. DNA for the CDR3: TGTGCCAGTAGTATGTATTACTTGACTGAAGCTTTCTTT. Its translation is CASSMYYLTEAFF.

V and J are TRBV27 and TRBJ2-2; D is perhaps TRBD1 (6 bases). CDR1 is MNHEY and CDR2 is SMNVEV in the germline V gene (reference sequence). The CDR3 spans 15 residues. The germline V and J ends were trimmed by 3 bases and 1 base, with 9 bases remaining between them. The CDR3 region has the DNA TGTGCCAGCAGTTTCGAACAGGGGAACACCGGGGAGCTGTTTTTT. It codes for CASSFEQGNTGELFF.

The CDR3 reads CASSFRFHRENTEAFF. The CDR3, as DNA: TGTGCCAGCAGCTTCCGATTTCACAGGGAAAACACTGAAGCTTTCTTT. The V call is TRBV7-3, the J call TRBJ1-1, with D maybe TRBD1 (6 bases). V lost 3 bases, J lost 2 bases, and 16 bases lay in between. Germline CDR1 is SGHTA and CDR2 is FQGTGA. The CDR3 sequence is 16 residues long.

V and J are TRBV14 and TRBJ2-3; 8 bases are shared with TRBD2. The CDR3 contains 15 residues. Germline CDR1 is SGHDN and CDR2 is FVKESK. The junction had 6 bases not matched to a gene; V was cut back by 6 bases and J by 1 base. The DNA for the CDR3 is TGTGCCAGCAGTCGGCTAGCGGGCCGCACAGATACGCAGTATTTT. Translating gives CASSRLAGRTDTQYF. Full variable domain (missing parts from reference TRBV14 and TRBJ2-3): EAGVTQFPSHSVIEKGQTVTLRCDPISGHDNLYWYRRVMGKEIKFLLHFVKESKQDESGMPNNRFLAERTGGTYSTLKVQPAELEDSGVYFCASSRLAGRTDTQYFGPGTRLTVL.

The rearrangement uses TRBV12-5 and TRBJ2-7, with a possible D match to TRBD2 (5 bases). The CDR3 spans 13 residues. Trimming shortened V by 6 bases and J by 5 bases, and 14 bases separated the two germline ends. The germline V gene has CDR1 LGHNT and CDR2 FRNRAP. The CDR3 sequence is CASGADPRDEQYF. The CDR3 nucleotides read TGTGCTAGTGGAGCCGACCCGCGGGACGAGCAGTACTTC.

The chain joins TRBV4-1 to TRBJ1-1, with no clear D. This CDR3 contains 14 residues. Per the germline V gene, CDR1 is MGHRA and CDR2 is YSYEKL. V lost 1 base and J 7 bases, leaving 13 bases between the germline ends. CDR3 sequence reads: CASSQVVEGYEAFF. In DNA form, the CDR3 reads TGCGCCAGCAGCCAAGTTGTAGAAGGTTATGAAGCTTTCTTT.

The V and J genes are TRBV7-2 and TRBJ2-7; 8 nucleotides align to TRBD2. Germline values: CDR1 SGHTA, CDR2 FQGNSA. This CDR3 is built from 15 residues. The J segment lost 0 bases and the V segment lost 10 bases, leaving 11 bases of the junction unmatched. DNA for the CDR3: TGTGCCACATCCCTGGCGGGAGGACCCTCCTACGAGCAGTACTTC. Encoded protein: CATSLAGGPSYEQYF.

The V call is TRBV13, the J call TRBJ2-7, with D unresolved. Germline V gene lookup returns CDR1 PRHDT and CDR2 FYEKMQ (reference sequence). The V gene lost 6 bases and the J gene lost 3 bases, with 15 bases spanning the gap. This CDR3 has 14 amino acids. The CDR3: CASRRAGSHYEQYF. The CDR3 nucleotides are TGTGCCAGCAGACGGGCCGGGTCCCACTACGAGCAGTACTTC.

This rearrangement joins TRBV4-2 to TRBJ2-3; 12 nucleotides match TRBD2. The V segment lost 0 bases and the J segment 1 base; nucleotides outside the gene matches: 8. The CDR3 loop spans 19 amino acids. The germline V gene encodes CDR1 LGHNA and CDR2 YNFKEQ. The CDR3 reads CASSQERLAGATGTDTQYF. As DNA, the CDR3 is TGTGCCAGCAGCCAAGAAAGACTAGCGGGGGCGACGGGCACAGATACGCAGTATTTT.

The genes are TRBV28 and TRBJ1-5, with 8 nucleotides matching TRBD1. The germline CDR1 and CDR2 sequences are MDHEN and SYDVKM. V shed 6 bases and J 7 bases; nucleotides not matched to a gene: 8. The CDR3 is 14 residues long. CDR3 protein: CASRGGQGGQPQHF. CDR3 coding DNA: TGTGCCAGCAGGGGTGGACAGGGAGGACAGCCCCAGCATTTT.

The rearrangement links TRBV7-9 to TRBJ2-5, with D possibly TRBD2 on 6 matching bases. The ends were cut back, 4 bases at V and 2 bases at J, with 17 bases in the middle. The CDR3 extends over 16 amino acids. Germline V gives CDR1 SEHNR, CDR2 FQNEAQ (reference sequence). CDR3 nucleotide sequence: TGTGCCAGCAGCTCCCTAGGGGCAGGGACTCAAGAGACCCAGTACTTC. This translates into CASSSLGAGTQETQYF.

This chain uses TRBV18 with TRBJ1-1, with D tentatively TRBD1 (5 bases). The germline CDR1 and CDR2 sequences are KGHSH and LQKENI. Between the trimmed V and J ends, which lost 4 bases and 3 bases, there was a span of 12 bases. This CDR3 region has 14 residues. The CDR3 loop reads CASSLGATDTEAFF. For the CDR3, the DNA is TGTGCCAGCTCACTCGGGGCTACAGACACTGAAGCTTTCTTT. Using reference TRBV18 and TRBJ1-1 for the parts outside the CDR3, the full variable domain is NAGVMQNPRHLVRRRGQEARLRCSPMKGHSHVYWYRQLPEEGLKFMVYLQKENIIDESGMPKERFSAEFPKEGPSILRIQQVVRGDSAAYFCASSLGATDTEAFFGQGTRLTVV.

The DNA of the CDR3 is TGTGCCTGCAAAGGACAGGGGTGGACTGAAGCTTTCTTT. Translated: CACKGQGWTEAFF. The rearrangement links TRBV30 to TRBJ1-1; 9 bases line up with TRBD1. V dropped 6 bases and J dropped 5; count of bases not matched to a gene: 7. The V gene's germline CDR1 is GTSNPN and CDR2 SVGIG (reference sequence). This CDR3 comprises 13 residues.

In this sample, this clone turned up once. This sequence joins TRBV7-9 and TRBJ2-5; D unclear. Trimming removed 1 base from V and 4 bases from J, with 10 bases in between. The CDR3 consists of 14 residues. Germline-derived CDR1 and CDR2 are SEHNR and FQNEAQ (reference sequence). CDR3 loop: CASSLGASGETQYF. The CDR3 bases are TGTGCCAGCAGCTTAGGGGCCTCCGGAGAGACCCAGTACTTC.

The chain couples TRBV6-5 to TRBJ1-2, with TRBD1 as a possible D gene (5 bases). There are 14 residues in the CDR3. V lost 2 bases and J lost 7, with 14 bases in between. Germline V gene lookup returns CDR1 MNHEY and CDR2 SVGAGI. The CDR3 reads CASSYLGGPGGYTF. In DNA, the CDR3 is TGTGCCAGCAGTTACCTCGGGGGTCCGGGTGGCTACACCTTC.

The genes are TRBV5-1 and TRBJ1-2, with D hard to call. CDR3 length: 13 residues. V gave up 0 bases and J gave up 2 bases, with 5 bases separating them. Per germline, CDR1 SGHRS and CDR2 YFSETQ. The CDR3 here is CASSLVANYGYTF. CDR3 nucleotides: TGCGCCAGCAGCTTGGTGGCAAACTATGGCTACACCTTC.

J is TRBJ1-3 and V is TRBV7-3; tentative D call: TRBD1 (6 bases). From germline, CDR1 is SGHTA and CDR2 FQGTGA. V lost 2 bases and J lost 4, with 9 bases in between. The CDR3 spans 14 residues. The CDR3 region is CASSLGGAGNTIYF. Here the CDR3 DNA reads TGTGCCAGCAGCTTAGGGGGGGCCGGAAACACCATATATTTT.

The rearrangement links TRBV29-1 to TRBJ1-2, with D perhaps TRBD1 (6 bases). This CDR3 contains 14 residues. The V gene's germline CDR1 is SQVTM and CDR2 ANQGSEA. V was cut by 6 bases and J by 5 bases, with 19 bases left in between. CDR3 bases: TGCAGCGTGGCCCCCGGGGGGGGCGGGTATGGCTACACCTTC. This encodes CSVAPGGGGYGYTF.

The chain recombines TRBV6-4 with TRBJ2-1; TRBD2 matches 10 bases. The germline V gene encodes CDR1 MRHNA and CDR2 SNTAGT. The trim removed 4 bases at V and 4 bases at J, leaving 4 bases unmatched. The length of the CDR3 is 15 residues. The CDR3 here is CASSVGLAEYNEQFF. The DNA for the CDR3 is TGTGCCAGCAGTGTTGGACTAGCGGAGTACAATGAGCAGTTCTTC.

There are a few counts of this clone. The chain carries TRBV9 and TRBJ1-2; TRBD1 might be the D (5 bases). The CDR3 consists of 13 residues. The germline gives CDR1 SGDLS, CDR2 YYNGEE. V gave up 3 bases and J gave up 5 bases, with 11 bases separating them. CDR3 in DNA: TGTGCCAGCAGCGCGACGAGGGGATATGGCTACACCTTC. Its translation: CASSATRGYGYTF.

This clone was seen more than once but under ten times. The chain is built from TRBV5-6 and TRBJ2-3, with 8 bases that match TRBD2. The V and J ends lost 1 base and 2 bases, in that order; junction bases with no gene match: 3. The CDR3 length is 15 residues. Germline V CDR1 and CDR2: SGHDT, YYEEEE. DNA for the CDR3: TGTGCCAGCAGCTTGAACGGGGGGGCCACAGATACGCAGTATTTT. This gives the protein CASSLNGGATDTQYF.